The sequence of this TCR beta chain was determined in a study of T cells in localized non-small cell lung cancer. Study-wide results and limits: In adjacent lung appeared a median about 58 of the top 100 tumor clones. Sequencing, confined to only one tumor region, leaves heterogeneity possible. Uninvolved adjacent lung showed peak T cell clonality, exceeding tumor.

For this clone: The target antigen is unknown.

Trimming took 0 bases from V and 3 from J, leaving 8 bases between them. There are 14 residues in the CDR3. Germline CDR1 reads MGHRA; CDR2 reads YSYEKL. Here immunoSEQ multiplex PCR was the method, and the copy in TCRdb shows in-frame clones only, minus some. This table has under 35,000 clones, around 92% appearing once. This receptor was taken from a woman aged 35 to 70 with stage III lung adenocarcinoma. The chain carries TRBV4-1 and TRBJ1-2, with D perhaps TRBD1 (5 bases). Specimen: peripheral blood mononuclear cells, collected before any cancer treatment. The CDR3 DNA follows: TGCGCCAGCAGCCAAGACAGGGTGCACTATGGCTACACCTTC. This codes for CASSQDRVHYGYTF.